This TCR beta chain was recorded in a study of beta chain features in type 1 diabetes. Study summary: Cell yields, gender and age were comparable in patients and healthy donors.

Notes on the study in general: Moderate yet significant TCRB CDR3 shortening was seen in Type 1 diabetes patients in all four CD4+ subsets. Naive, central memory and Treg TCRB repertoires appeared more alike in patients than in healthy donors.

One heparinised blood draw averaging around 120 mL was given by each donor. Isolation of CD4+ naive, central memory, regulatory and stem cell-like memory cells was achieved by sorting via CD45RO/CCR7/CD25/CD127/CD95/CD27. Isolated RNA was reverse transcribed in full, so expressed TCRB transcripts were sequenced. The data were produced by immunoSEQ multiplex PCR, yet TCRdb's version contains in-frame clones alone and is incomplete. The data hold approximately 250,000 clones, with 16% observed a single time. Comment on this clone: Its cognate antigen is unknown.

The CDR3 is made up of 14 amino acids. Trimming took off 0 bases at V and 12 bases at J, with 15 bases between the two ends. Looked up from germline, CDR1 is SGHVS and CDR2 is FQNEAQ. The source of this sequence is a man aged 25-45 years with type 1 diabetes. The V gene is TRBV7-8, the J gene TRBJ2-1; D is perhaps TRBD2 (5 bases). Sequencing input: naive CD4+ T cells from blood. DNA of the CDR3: TGTGCCAGCAGCTTAGCGCGGGTAAGCCTCCGGCAGTTCTTC. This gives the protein CASSLARVSLRQFF. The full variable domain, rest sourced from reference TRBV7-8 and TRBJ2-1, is GAGVSQSPRYKVAKRGQDVALRCDPISGHVSLFWYQQALGQGPEFLTYFQNEAQLDKSGLPSDRFFAERPEGSVSTLKIQRTQQEDSAVYLCASSLARVSLRQFFGPGTRLTVL.